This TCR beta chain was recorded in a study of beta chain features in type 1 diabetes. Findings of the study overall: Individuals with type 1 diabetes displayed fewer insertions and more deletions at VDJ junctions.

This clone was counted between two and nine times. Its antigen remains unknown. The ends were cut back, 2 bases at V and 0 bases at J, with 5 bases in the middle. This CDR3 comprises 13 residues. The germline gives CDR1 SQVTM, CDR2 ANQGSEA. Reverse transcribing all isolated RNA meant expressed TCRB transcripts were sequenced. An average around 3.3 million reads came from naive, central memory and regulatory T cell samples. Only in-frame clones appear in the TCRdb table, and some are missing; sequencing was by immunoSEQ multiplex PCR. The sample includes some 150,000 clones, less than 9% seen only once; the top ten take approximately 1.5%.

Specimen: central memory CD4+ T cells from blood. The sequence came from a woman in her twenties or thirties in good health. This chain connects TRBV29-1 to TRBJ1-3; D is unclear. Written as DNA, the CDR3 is TGCAGCGTTGAACGGGGCTCTGGAAACACCATATATTTT. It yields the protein CSVERGSGNTIYF.